The entry below gives a single T cell receptor (beta chain) sequence along with its context. This sample stems from a study of CD8+ T cells in alopecia areata. V lost 6 bases, J lost 0 bases, and 4 bases stayed unmatched. CDR3 length equals 15 residues. The V gene's germline CDR1 is SQVTM and CDR2 ANQGSEA. Extraction of RNA preceded its reverse transcription into cDNA, which served as the sequencing template. Sequenced by immunoSEQ multiplex PCR; TCRdb stores in-frame clones only, minus some. The sample lists some 120,000 clones, around 50% seen once, with under 12% in the top ten. The material sequenced was NKG2D-low CD8+ T cells sorted from blood. This TCR was recovered from a human donor with alopecia areata. This chain uses TRBV29-1 with TRBJ2-3, with 12 bases fitting TRBD2. The CDR3 spells CSVPGLAGSTDTQYF. The CDR3 DNA follows: TGCAGCGTACCAGGACTAGCGGGGAGCACAGATACGCAGTATTTT.